This T cell receptor (beta chain) was recorded in a study of shared clonotypes between healthy human individuals. As for the study in general: Per-donor plates numbered three CD4 naive, three CD4 memory, two CD8 naive and one CD8 memory. Overall study results and limits: Rarefaction curves obtained for sorted subsets showed sequencing incomplete despite large depth. What naive subsets generally showed was a larger estimated richness than memory subsets showed.

On this clone: Antigen specificity is unknown.

Each PCR replicate from the sorted subsets contained 200 to 250 ng DNA, which is about 30,000 T cell genomes. Only in-frame clones appear in the TCRdb table, and some are missing; sequencing was by immunoSEQ multiplex PCR. This sample has fewer than 1 million clones, with 90% to 98% found just once. CD8 cells classed as naive were CD45RO-negative and positively selected for CCR7, excluding terminally differentiated effector memory CD45RA+ cells. The CDR3 covers 15 residues. Germline V gene lookup returns CDR1 LNHNV and CDR2 YYDKDF (reference sequence). Trimming shortened V by 3 bases and J by 7 bases, and 16 bases separated the two germline ends.

The source is a man aged 25-40 years in good health. This chain uses TRBV15 with TRBJ1-5; D unresolved. The sequenced material came from naive CD8+ T cells sorted from blood. Here the CDR3 DNA reads TGTGCCACCAGCAGGTCGGACCCTTATCACCAGCCCCAGCATTTT. Translating it yields CATSRSDPYHQPQHF.